This note documents a single T cell receptor (beta chain) sequence. Clones were sequenced by immunoSEQ multiplex PCR, and TCRdb holds only the in-frame ones, with some missing. The sample carries tens of thousands of clones, 90% to 95% recorded once. This entry is derived from a study of technical replicates of blood from a few donors. The germline V and J ends were trimmed by 1 base and 6 bases, with 10 bases remaining between them. This CDR3 spans 14 amino acids. Per germline, CDR1 SGHVS and CDR2 FQNEAQ. The sequenced material came from PBMCs. This sequence was found in a human donor in good health. Some clones in this sample may be carry-over from other donors' samples. This rearrangement joins TRBV7-8 to TRBJ1-5; tentative D call: TRBD1 (6 bases). The CDR3 region is CASSLDRGAQPQHF. CDR3 sequence (DNA): TGTGCCAGCAGCTTAGATCGGGGGGCTCAGCCCCAGCATTTT.